This T cell receptor (beta chain) was sequenced during a study of shared clonotypes between healthy human individuals. This clone was recorded once. Assay: immunoSEQ multiplex PCR; the TCRdb copy retains only in-frame clones and omits some. The table lists about 510,000 clones, 96% of them singletons, with about 0.064% in the top ten. The CDR3 sequence is 13 residues long. Trimming left V 1 base short and J 5 bases short, with 10 bases between. The germline gives CDR1 SGHRS, CDR2 YFSETQ. What was sequenced was naive CD4+ T cells sorted from blood. Subset meaning: CD45RA+ positively selected. This chain links TRBV5-1 with TRBJ2-7; no clear D gene. The clonotype was recovered from a woman aged 25 to 39 in good health. The DNA for the CDR3 is TGCGCCAGCAGCTTGCATTTCAGCAACGAGCAGTACTTC. The encoded protein is CASSLHFSNEQYF.